The 23 T cell receptor beta chains in this list originate from one sample, sequenced in a study of blood T cells in healthy people across ages. The second PCR ran roughly 6 to 11 cycles with a sample-barcoded 5' primer and J-beta primers. TCRdb re-analysed the 5' RACE reads in MiXCR, keeping a single row per CDR3 protein. The table has approximately 780,000 distinct CDR3 sequences, under 30% seen once. The same data also went into a second study, on T cells of mothers and their children.

Input material: blood. The receptors stem from a boy between 5 and 17 years old in good health.

The CDR3 loop reads CAISAEAVRANYGYTF. Here the CDR3 DNA reads TGTGCCATCAGTGCCGAGGCGGTGAGGGCTAACTATGGCTACACCTTC. The chain has TRBV10-3 and TRBJ1-2; D is undetermined. Germline CDR1 and CDR2: ENHRY and SYGVKD. V was trimmed by 4 bases and J by 0 bases, leaving 15 bases between them. The CDR3 extends over 16 amino acids.

The chain links TRBV20-1 to TRBJ2-1, with 8 bases identical to TRBD2. CDR1 and CDR2 from the germline V gene are DFQATT and SNEGSKA (reference sequence). This CDR3 region has 17 residues. The trim removed 6 bases at V and 5 bases at J, leaving 18 bases unmatched. CDR3 sequence reads: CSADTGILTSGDNEQFF. For the CDR3, the DNA is TGCAGTGCCGACACCGGGATCTTAACTAGCGGAGACAATGAGCAGTTCTTC.

The table lists this clonotype with a few counts. The J gene is TRBJ1-3, the V gene TRBV15; D is unclear. CDR1 is LNHNV, CDR2 YYDKDF, per germline (reference sequence). V was clipped by 4 bases and J by 0 bases, with 16 bases between them. This CDR3 region has 17 residues. The CDR3 coding sequence is TGTGCCACCAGCAATCTTGGACGGATCAACTCTGGAAACACCATATATTTT. It is translated as CATSNLGRINSGNTIYF.

The chain is built from TRBV4-2 and TRBJ1-1; D gene ambiguous. Trimming shortened V by 2 bases and J by 4 bases, and 14 bases separated the two germline ends. This CDR3 is built from 15 residues. Per germline, CDR1 LGHNA and CDR2 YNFKEQ. The CDR3, as DNA: TGTGCCAGCAGCCAAAGGGCCCTCTCGGGCACTGAAGCTTTCTTT. This sequence encodes CASSQRALSGTEAFF.

The V gene is TRBV2, the J gene TRBJ1-6; D call uncertain. The CDR3 contains 14 residues. Trimming removed 7 bases from V and 12 bases from J, with 19 bases in between. Per the germline V gene, CDR1 is SNHLY and CDR2 is FYNNEI. The CDR3 DNA sequence: TGTGCCAGCATGGAAGAGACGACCTCGATACCCCTCCACTTT. Residues: CASMEETTSIPLHF.

This clonotype has just a few counts. V gene TRBV7-3 combines with J gene TRBJ1-5; no definite D call. Looked up from germline, CDR1 is SGHTA and CDR2 is FQGTGA. This CDR3 has 18 residues. V lost 0 bases to trimming and J lost 3 bases, with 18 bases between them. For the CDR3, the DNA is TGTGCCAGCAGCTTAACGTTAGCGGAGGCACTACCCAATCAGCCCCAGCATTTT. Translation: CASSLTLAEALPNQPQHF.

This clonotype was detected many times. This chain links TRBV5-1 with TRBJ2-5; the match to TRBD2 covers 8 bases. Gene TRBJ2-1 matches the end of the DNA better, so the J call may be wrong. Germline CDR1 SGHRS, CDR2 YFSETQ. This CDR3 comprises 16 residues. CDR3 nucleotide sequence: TGCGCCAGCAGCTTGGGTCCCAGCGGGGGTGACAATGAGCAGTTCTTC. It translates to CASSLGPSGGDNEQFF.

The chain recombines TRBV12-3 or TRBV12-4 with TRBJ2-1; tentatively, D is TRBD1 or TRBD2 (5 bases each). The CDR3 runs 15 residues. V lost 7 bases to trimming and J lost 0 bases, with 13 bases between them. CDR3 sequence reads: CASTPGQISYNEQFF. For the CDR3, the DNA is TGTGCCAGCACCCCGGGGCAGATCTCCTACAATGAGCAGTTCTTC.

The V gene is TRBV19, the J gene TRBJ2-7; D gene ambiguous. The CDR3 is 16 amino acids. In germline, CDR1 is LNHDA, CDR2 SQIVND (reference sequence). V lost 1 base to trimming and J lost 0 bases, with 13 bases between them. The CDR3 sequence is CASSIAPGASSYEQYF. CDR3 bases: TGTGCCAGTAGTATAGCCCCGGGTGCCAGCTCCTACGAGCAGTACTTC. Filled out from reference TRBV19 and TRBJ2-7, the complete variable domain reads DGGITQSPKYLFRKEGQNVTLSCEQNLNHDAMYWYRQDPGQGLRLIYYSQIVNDFQKGDIAEGYSVSREKKESFPLTVTSAQKNPTAFYLCASSIAPGASSYEQYFGPGTRLTVT.

The chain links TRBV7-2 to TRBJ2-3; 8 bases fit TRBD2. The germline V gene encodes CDR1 SGHTA and CDR2 FQGNSA. The junction had 8 bases not matched to a gene; V was cut back by 6 bases and J by 3 bases. The CDR3 spans 15 residues. The CDR3 spells CASSISGMSTDTQYF. The CDR3 bases are TGTGCCAGCAGTATTAGCGGGATGTCGACAGATACGCAGTATTTT.

This clonotype showed up just a few times. The chain recombines TRBV7-7 with TRBJ2-1; TRBD1 is a possible D gene (6 bases). Germline V gene data show CDR1 as SSHAT and CDR2 as FNYEAQ (reference sequence). The CDR3 extends over 13 amino acids. V was trimmed by 6 bases and J by 7 bases, leaving 13 bases between them. In DNA form, the CDR3 reads TGTGCCAGCAGTTCTACAGGGCTAAATGAGCAGTTCTTC. Translated: CASSSTGLNEQFF. The full variable domain, rest sourced from reference TRBV7-7 and TRBJ2-1, is GAGVSQSPRYKVTKRGQDVTLRCDPISSHATLYWYQQALGQGPEFLTYFNYEAQPDKSGLPSDRFSAERPEGSISTLTIQRTEQRDSAMYRCASSSTGLNEQFFGPGTRLTVL.

This chain uses TRBV2 with TRBJ2-1; maybe TRBD2 (6 bases). CDR3 length equals 16 residues. From germline, CDR1 is SNHLY and CDR2 FYNNEI. With 7 bases removed from V and 7 bases from J, the gap between germline ends came to 23 bases. For the CDR3, the DNA is TGTGCCAGCATTGGGATAGGGGCGGGGAGATTAAATGAGCAGTTCTTC. Encoded protein: CASIGIGAGRLNEQFF.

This clonotype came up a few times. CDR3 residues: CSAQAGETQYF. DNA for the CDR3: TGCAGTGCGCAAGCGGGGGAGACCCAGTACTTC. This rearrangement joins TRBV20-1 to TRBJ2-5; 7 bases align to TRBD2. This CDR3 has 11 residues. V shed 6 bases and J 5 bases; nucleotides not matched to a gene: 3. Germline-derived CDR1 and CDR2 are DFQATT and SNEGSKA (reference sequence).

This clonotype was recorded a few times. The chain is built from TRBV7-9 and TRBJ2-2, with D possibly matching TRBD2 (5 bases). Germline CDR1 is SEHNR and CDR2 is FQNEAQ (reference sequence). There are 16 residues in the CDR3. Trimming cost V 3 bases and J 1 base, with 12 bases left between them. The CDR3, as DNA: TGTGCCAGCAGCTTCCTAGGTGGAGGGAACACCGGGGAGCTGTTTTTT. Protein: CASSFLGGGNTGELFF.

The V and J genes are TRBV6-5 and TRBJ2-7, with TRBD2 matching 7 bases. The CDR3 loop spans 16 amino acids. V gave up 0 bases and J gave up 0 bases; unmatched junction bases: 5. Germline-derived CDR1 and CDR2 are MNHEY and SVGAGI. CDR3 amino acids: CASSYSNGGSSYEQYF. Written as DNA, the CDR3 is TGTGCCAGCAGTTACTCAAACGGGGGGTCCTCCTACGAGCAGTACTTC.

This clonotype was counted at least ten times. The chain is built from TRBV5-5 and TRBJ1-1; unclear D gene. The CDR3 totals 16 residues. Deletions cut 1 base from V and 0 bases from J, with 13 bases between. The germline CDR1 and CDR2 sequences are SGHKS and YYEKEE (reference sequence). This CDR3 reads CASSLPDIYLNTEAFF. In DNA form, the CDR3 reads TGTGCCAGCAGCTTGCCCGATATTTACCTGAACACTGAAGCTTTCTTT.

CDR3 sequence: CASSSPQSEDRGLNEQYF. The CDR3 DNA reads TGTGCCAGCAGCTCCCCACAATCAGAAGACAGGGGGCTTAACGAGCAGTACTTC. V usage is TRBV7-9 and J usage is TRBJ2-7, with TRBD1 identical over 10 bases. The CDR3 is 18 amino acids. CDR1 and CDR2 (germline): SEHNR, FQNEAQ (reference sequence). Unmatched junction bases numbered 17, after V lost 4 bases and J lost 5 bases.

There are a few counts of this clonotype. V gene TRBV7-6 combines with J gene TRBJ1-6; D is uncertain. Germline V CDR1 and CDR2: SGHVS, FNYEAQ. Trimming took 5 bases from V and 0 from J, leaving 8 bases between them. CDR3 length: 15 amino acids. As DNA, the CDR3 is TGTGCCAGCAGCCCAGAGAACTCCTATAATTCACCCCTCCACTTT. This codes for CASSPENSYNSPLHF.

This clonotype occurred many times. The chain links TRBV12-5 to TRBJ2-5; 12 bases align to TRBD2. With 7 bases clipped from V and 0 bases from J, the junction kept 9 bases outside the gene matches. The CDR3 loop spans 17 amino acids. The V gene's germline CDR1 is LGHNT and CDR2 FRNRAP. The CDR3 bases are TGTGCTAGTGCTAACACTGGACTAGCGGGGTACCAAGAGACCCAGTACTTC. Protein: CASANTGLAGYQETQYF.

In its sample, this clonotype was seen a few times. V and J are TRBV6-6 and TRBJ1-4, with TRBD1 identical over 7 bases. Germline loops: CDR1 MNHNY, CDR2 SVGAGI (reference sequence). Trimming removed 2 bases from V and 13 bases from J; junction bases left unmatched: 1. The CDR3 runs 11 residues. This chain's CDR3 is CASSYRDRLFF. DNA of the CDR3: TGTGCCAGCAGTTACCGGGACAGACTGTTTTTT.

This clonotype appeared a few times. The V and J genes are TRBV23-1 and TRBJ2-5; D perhaps matches TRBD2 (6 bases). The J call is uncertain, as TRBJ2-1 better fits the DNA end. TRBV23-1 is flagged as an ORF with uncertain function. The CDR3 has 15 residues. CDR3 in amino acids: CASSRSSGLYNEQFF. Here the CDR3 DNA reads TGCGCCAGCAGCCGTAGTAGCGGCCTATACAATGAGCAGTTCTTC.

Turning to this clonotype: One junction end disagrees with the germline gene, perhaps due to a read error. J is TRBJ2-7 and V is TRBV20-1; perhaps TRBD2 as D (6 bases). The CDR3 spans 13 residues. Germline CDR1 is DFQATT and CDR2 is SNEGSKA (reference sequence). CDR3: CSARAMTSNEQYF. The CDR3 region has the DNA TGCAGCGCTAGAGCCATGACTAGTAACGAGCAGTACTTC.

This clonotype was seen at least ten times. The chain is built from TRBV24-1 and TRBJ2-1, with D possibly matching TRBD1 (7 bases). The V end lost 2 bases, the J end lost 0 bases, and 10 bases lay between the germline ends. Germline CDR1 and CDR2: KGHDR and SFDVKD. This CDR3 has 16 residues. CDR3 in amino acids: CATSDSGGYSYNEQFF. The CDR3 region has the DNA TGTGCCACCAGTGATTCAGGGGGGTACTCCTACAATGAGCAGTTCTTC.